This T cell receptor (beta chain) was retrieved from a study of T cell responses to AZD1222 COVID-19 vaccine. Whole-study context: Second-dose recipients at about 4 or about 12 weeks were treated as one pooled group.

General study points: Sampling that yielded the repertoires occurred only after the peak T cell response. Across the whole spike, CD4 TCRs peaked at regions 160-218 and 743-854. Clonal diversity may have been underestimated, and the donors were mostly white British, with more females than males.

CDR3 length equals 17 residues. CDR1 is MNHEY and CDR2 is SMNVEV in the germline V gene (reference sequence). Unmatched junction bases numbered 5, after V lost 1 base and J lost 0 bases. To note about this clone: What it binds is not known.

The data were produced by immunoSEQ multiplex PCR, yet TCRdb's version contains in-frame clones alone and is incomplete. The data contain roughly 70,000 clones, 85% of them singletons. The sequencing used peripheral blood, collected on day 0 of AZD1222 vaccination. This chain connects TRBV27 to TRBJ2-1; 8 bases line up with TRBD1. This clonotype was obtained from an adult in good health. CDR3 bases: TGTGCCAGCAGTTTATGGACAGGGAAGAGCTCCTACAATGAGCAGTTCTTC. It yields the protein CASSLWTGKSSYNEQFF.